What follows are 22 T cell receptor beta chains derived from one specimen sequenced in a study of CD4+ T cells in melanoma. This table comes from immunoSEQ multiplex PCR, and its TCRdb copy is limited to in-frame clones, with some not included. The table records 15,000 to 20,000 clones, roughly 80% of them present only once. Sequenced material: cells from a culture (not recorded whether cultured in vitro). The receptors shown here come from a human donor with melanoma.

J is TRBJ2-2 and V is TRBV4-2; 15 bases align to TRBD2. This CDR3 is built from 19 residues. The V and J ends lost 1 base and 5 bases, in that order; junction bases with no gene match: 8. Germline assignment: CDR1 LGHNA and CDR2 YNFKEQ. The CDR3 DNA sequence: TGTGCCAGCAGCCAAGTCGGACTAGCGGGGGGGCCGTTGACCGGGGAGCTGTTTTTT. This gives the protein CASSQVGLAGGPLTGELFF.

The CDR3 sequence: CASRGQPQHF. The CDR3 DNA reads as TGTGCCAGCAGGGGACAGCCCCAGCATTTT. The chain recombines TRBV9 with TRBJ1-5, with D unclear. The V gene's germline CDR1 is SGDLS and CDR2 YYNGEE. The CDR3 extends over 10 amino acids. V lost 5 bases and J 7 bases, leaving 4 bases between the germline ends.

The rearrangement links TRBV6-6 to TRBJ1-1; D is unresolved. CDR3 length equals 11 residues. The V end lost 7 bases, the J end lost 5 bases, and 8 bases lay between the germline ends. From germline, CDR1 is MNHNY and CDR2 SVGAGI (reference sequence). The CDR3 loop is CASNTRTEAFF. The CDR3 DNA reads TGTGCCAGCAATACGAGGACTGAAGCTTTCTTT.

This CDR3 reads CASSFAGPYNEQFF. CDR3 DNA: TGTGCCAGCAGCTTTGCAGGACCCTACAATGAGCAGTTCTTC. The chain is built from TRBV11-2 and TRBJ2-1; D unclear. The CDR3 covers 14 residues. V shed 3 bases and J shed 2 bases, with 8 bases lying between them. Germline CDR1 SGHAT, CDR2 FQNNGV.

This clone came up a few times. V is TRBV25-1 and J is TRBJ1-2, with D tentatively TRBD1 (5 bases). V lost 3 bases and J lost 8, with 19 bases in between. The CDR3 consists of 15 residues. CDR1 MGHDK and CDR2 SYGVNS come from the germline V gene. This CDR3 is CASSDPERGGKGYTF. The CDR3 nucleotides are TGTGCCAGCAGTGACCCCGAGAGGGGTGGGAAGGGCTACACCTTC.

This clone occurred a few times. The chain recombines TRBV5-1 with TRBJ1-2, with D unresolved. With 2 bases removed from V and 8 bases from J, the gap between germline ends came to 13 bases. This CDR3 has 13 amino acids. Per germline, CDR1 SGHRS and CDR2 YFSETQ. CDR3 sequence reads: CASSLDSNGGYTF. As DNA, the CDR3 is TGCGCCAGCAGCTTAGACTCAAACGGGGGCTACACCTTC. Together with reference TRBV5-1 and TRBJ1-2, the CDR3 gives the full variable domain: KAGVTQTPRYLIKTRGQQVTLSCSPISGHRSVSWYQQTPGQGLQFLFEYFSETQRNKGNFPGRFSGRQFSNSRSEMNVSTLELGDSALYLCASSLDSNGGYTFGSGTRLTVV.

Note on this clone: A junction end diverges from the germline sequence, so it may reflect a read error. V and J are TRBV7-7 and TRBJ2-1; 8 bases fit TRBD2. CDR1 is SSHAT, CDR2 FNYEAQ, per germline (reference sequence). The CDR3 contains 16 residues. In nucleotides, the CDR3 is TGTGCTAGCAGCTCATTAGCGGGATTGGGCTACAATGAGCAGTTCTTC. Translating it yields CASSSLAGLGYNEQFF.

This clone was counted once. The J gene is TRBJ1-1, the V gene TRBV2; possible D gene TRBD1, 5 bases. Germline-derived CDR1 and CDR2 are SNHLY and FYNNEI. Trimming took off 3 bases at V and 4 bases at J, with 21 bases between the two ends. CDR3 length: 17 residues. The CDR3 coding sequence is TGTGCCAGCAGTGATCTACGGGCCACCAACACAGGCACTGAAGCTTTCTTT. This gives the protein CASSDLRATNTGTEAFF.

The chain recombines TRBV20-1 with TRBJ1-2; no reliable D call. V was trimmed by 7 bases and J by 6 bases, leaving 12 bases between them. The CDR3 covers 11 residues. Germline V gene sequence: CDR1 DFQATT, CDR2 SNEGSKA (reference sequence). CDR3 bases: TGCAGTGGAGGGTTTGATGATGGCTACACCTTC. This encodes CSGGFDDGYTF.

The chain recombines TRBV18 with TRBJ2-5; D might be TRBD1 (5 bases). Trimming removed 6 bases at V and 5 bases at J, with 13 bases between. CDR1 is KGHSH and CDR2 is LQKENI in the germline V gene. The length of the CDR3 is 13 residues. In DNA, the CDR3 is TGTGCCAGCTCCCTAGGGGTTGGGGAGACCCAGTACTTC. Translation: CASSLGVGETQYF.

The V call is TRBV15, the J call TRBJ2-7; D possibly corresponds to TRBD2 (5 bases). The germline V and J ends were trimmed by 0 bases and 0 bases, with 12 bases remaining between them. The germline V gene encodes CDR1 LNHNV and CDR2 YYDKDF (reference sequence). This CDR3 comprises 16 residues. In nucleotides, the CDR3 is TGTGCCACCAGCAGAGATTACGGGAAAACCTCCTACGAGCAGTACTTC. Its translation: CATSRDYGKTSYEQYF.

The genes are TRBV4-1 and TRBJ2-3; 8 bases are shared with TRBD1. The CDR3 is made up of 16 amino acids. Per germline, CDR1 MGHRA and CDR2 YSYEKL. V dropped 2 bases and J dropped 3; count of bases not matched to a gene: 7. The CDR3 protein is CASSQQGAGTTDTQYF. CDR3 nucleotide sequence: TGCGCCAGCAGCCAACAGGGGGCGGGAACGACAGATACGCAGTATTTT.

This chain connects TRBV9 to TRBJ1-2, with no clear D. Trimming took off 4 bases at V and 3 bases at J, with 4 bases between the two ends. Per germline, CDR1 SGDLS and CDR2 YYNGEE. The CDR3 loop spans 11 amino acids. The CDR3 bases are TGTGCCAGCAGCCTATACTATGGCTACACCTTC. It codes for CASSLYYGYTF.

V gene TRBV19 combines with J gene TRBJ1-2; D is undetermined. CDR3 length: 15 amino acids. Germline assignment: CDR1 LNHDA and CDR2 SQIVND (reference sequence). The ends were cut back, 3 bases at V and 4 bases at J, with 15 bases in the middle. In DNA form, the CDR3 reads TGTGCCAGTAGTATCCGGACCTACTTTGGCTATGGCTACACCTTC. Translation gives CASSIRTYFGYGYTF.

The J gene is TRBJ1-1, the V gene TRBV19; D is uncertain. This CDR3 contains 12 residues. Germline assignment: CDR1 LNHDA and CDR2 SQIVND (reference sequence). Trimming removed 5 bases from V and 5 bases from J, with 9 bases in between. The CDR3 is CASSPSGTEAFF. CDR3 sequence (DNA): TGTGCCAGTAGTCCCAGCGGGACTGAAGCTTTCTTT. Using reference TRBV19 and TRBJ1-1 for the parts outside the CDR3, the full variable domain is DGGITQSPKYLFRKEGQNVTLSCEQNLNHDAMYWYRQDPGQGLRLIYYSQIVNDFQKGDIAEGYSVSREKKESFPLTVTSAQKNPTAFYLCASSPSGTEAFFGQGTRLTVV.

This CDR3 is CASSPQEPGADTQYF. In DNA form, the CDR3 reads TGTGCCAGCAGTCCACAGGAACCAGGGGCAGATACGCAGTATTTT. The chain recombines TRBV6-1 with TRBJ2-3, with TRBD1 as a possible D gene (6 bases). V was shortened by 5 bases and J by 4 bases, with 16 bases between the two germline ends. The CDR3 has 15 residues. CDR1 is MNHNS and CDR2 is SASEGT in the germline V gene.

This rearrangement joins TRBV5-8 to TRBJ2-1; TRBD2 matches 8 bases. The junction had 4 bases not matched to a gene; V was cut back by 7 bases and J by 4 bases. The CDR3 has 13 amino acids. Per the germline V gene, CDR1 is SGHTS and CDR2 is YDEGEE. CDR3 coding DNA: TGTGCCAGCTGGCGGGGGGAATACAATGAGCAGTTCTTC. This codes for CASWRGEYNEQFF.

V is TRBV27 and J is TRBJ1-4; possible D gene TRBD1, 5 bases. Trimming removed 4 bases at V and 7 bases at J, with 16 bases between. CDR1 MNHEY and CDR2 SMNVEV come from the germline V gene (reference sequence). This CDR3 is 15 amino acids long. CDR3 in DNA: TGTGCCAGCAGTTCTAGGGCCTCAAGGGGTGAAAAACTGTTTTTT. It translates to CASSSRASRGEKLFF.

This chain's CDR3 is CASSLARSSGGPYEQYF. The CDR3 DNA follows: TGCGCCAGCAGCTTGGCCAGATCTAGCGGGGGGCCGTACGAGCAGTACTTC. V is TRBV5-1 and J is TRBJ2-7; 11 nucleotides align to TRBD2. The germline CDR1 and CDR2 sequences are SGHRS and YFSETQ. The CDR3 is 17 residues long. J lost 4 bases, V lost 0 bases, and 9 bases had no gene match.

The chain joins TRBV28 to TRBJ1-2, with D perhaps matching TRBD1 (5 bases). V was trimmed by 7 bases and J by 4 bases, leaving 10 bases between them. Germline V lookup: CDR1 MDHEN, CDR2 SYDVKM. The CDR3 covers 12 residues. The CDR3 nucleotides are TGTGCCAGCACAGGGACTTTCTATGGCTACACCTTC. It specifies CASTGTFYGYTF.

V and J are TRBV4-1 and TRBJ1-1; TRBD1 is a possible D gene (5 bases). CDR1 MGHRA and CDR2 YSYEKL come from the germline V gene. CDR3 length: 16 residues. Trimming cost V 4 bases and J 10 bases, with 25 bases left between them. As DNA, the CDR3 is TGCGCCAGCAGCCCCTACCAACGACAGTGGGGAGTGGCAGCTTTCTTT. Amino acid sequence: CASSPYQRQWGVAAFF.

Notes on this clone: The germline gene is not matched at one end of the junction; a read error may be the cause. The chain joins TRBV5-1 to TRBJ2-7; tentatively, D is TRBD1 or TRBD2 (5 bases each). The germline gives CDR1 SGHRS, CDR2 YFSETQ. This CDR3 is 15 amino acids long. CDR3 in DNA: TGCGCCAGCAGCTTGATAACGGCAGGGAGTTACGAACAGTACTTC. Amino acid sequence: CASSLITAGSYEQYF.